Reported below is one TCR beta chain. This clonotype was seen more than once but under ten times. Its recognized antigen is unknown. Base qualities were left out, and no much larger clone turns up one base away. Taken with the paper, the label for treatment or condition translates to: allogeneic hematopoietic cell transplantation with graft depleted of TCRalphabeta T cells and CD19 B cells. TCRalphabeta/CD19-depleted allogeneic hematopoietic cell grafts were given to the transplant recipients, all of whom were children. The source of the sample is a study of T-cell reconstitution after alpha-beta-depleted transplantation in children (dated by TCRdb to about 2016). With regard to the full study: T-cell immune reconstitution after TCRalphabeta/CD19-depleted allogeneic hematopoietic cell transplantation in children was quantitatively tracked in the study by means of TCR repertoire profiling.

The CDR3 starts with the cysteine, ends with the phenylalanine, and has 14 residues. The kept DNA is CDR3 alone, 42 bases in frame from the first base. CDR1 is given as MNHNS and CDR2 as SASEGT, both from the germline V gene. Unmatched junction bases come to 9, with V trimmed by 7 bases and J by 3 bases. Libraries were made using PCR. Sequenced using an Illumina HiSeq 2500. TCR library preparation used molecular barcoding, with unique molecular identifiers applied to normalize quantification of the TCRbeta repertoire. TCRdb itself trimmed the public reads at Q25 with fastp, ran MiXCR and retained productive beta chains. Every CDR3 protein is listed once, alongside the most common genes and DNA of its rows. The sample includes about 250,000 distinct CDR3 sequences, with about 24% observed a single time. The ten top clones hold about 5% of the sample. Overall study outcomes, separate from this receptor: In some patients, high TCRbeta diversity at day 60 was attributed to recipient T cells and intrathymic progenitors that had survived conditioning. The frequencies of hyperexpanded clones fell over the following months, and after one year, T-cell counts and TCRbeta diversity were mostly attributed to newly produced T cells. The apparently early recovery of alphabetaT-cell counts about two months after transplant reportedly depended on only several hundred rapidly expanded clones that came from non-depleted graft cells.

The source material was PBMCs, mostly from graft donor cells, sampled 360 days after TCRalphabeta/CD19-depleted stem cell transplant. This receptor was identified in a female patient younger than 10 who had a stem cell transplant for congenital amegakaryocytic thrombocytopenia, so the T cells may come from the graft donor. This chain joins TRBV6-1 to TRBJ2-7, with TRBD2 matching 7 junction bases. The CDR3: CASMRKAGNYEQYF. The nucleotides are TGTGCCAGCATGCGGAAAGCGGGAAACTACGAGCAGTACTTC.